This is a list of T cell receptor beta chains from one sample in a study of cytomegalovirus exposure and HLA in healthy donors. Data came from immunoSEQ multiplex PCR; TCRdb stores just in-frame clones and leaves some out. The table includes 120,000 or so clones, about 80% detected once. Material for sequencing was PBMCs. Receptors were obtained from a woman aged 18-30 years in good health and CMV-seronegative. The CDR3 runs from the conserved cysteine through the conserved F or W. A D gene is named only where the DNA matches it firmly. Size tells how often a clone was seen (once, few, many) or the class of an expanded clone, and some rows leave it out.

TRBV7-2	15	once	-	TRBJ2-7	CASSSSPGLDYEQYF	TGTGCCAGCAGCTCGTCGCCGGGACTCGACTACGAGCAGTACTTC
TRBV13	13	-	-	TRBJ2-5	CATRDSLEETQYF	TGTGCCACCCGGGACTCCCTAGAAGAGACCCAGTACTTC
TRBV18	14	-	TRBD1	TRBJ1-3	CASSRTGTGNTIYF	TGTGCCAGCTCACGGACAGGGACTGGAAACACCATATATTTT
TRBV27	15	-	TRBD1	TRBJ1-2	CASSSSGGLLYGYTF	TGTGCCAGCAGTTCCTCAGGGGGCCTCCTGTATGGCTACACCTTC
TRBV19	14	-	TRBD1	TRBJ1-5	CASSIGDRGTPQHF	TGTGCCAGTAGTATCGGGGACAGGGGTACACCCCAGCATTTT
TRBV7-3	15	-	TRBD2	TRBJ2-1	CASSRTSGGAGEQFF	TGTGCCAGCAGCCGTACTAGCGGGGGGGCGGGTGAGCAGTTCTTC
TRBV28	16	-	TRBD2	TRBJ2-1	CASAPAGDRPYNEQFF	TGTGCCAGCGCCCCAGCGGGAGATCGCCCCTACAATGAGCAGTTCTTC
TRBV19	15	-	-	TRBJ2-3	CASSINGGPTDTQYF	TGTGCCAGTAGTATTAACGGGGGACCCACAGATACGCAGTATTTT
TRBV4-1	18	-	-	TRBJ1-6	CASSQGVFGAQGGSPLHF	TGCGCCAGCAGCCAAGGGGTTTTCGGGGCACAGGGCGGTTCACCCCTCCACTTT
TRBV7-3	13	-	-	TRBJ1-2	CASSPGQGDGYTF	TGTGCCAGCAGCCCTGGGCAAGGGGATGGCTACACCTTC
TRBV11-3	16	-	TRBD2	TRBJ2-5	CASSLGGGGMQETQYF	TGTGCCAGCAGCTTAGGGGGGGGAGGAATGCAAGAGACCCAGTACTTC
TRBV18	13	-	-	TRBJ2-7	CASSPSQGYEQYF	TGTGCCAGCTCACCATCCCAGGGCTACGAGCAGTACTTC
TRBV6-1	14	few	-	TRBJ1-4	CASSATGTHEKLFF	TGTGCCAGCAGTGCGACCGGGACACATGAAAAACTGTTTTTT
TRBV4-1	16	few	-	TRBJ2-1	CASSQVKGSGYNEQFF	TGCGCCAGCAGCCAAGTCAAAGGGAGCGGCTACAATGAGCAGTTCTTC
TRBV6-5	15	-	-	TRBJ1-3	CASSYGGGAGNTIYF	TGTGCCAGCAGTTACGGGGGGGGCGCTGGAAACACCATATATTTT
TRBV6-1	15	-	TRBD1	TRBJ1-2	CASSEAGTANYGYTF	TGTGCCAGCAGTGAAGCCGGGACAGCGAACTATGGCTACACCTTC
TRBV2	13	once	-	TRBJ1-1	CASSLSINTEAFF	TGTGCCAGCAGTCTTAGTATCAACACTGAAGCTTTCTTT
TRBV19	15	-	TRBD2	TRBJ2-1	CASSHTSGQGHEQFF	TGTGCCAGTAGCCATACTAGCGGGCAAGGGCATGAGCAGTTCTTC
TRBV5-1	15	-	TRBD1	TRBJ1-2	CASSRGQGANYGYTF	TGCGCCAGCAGCAGGGGACAGGGAGCTAACTATGGCTACACCTTC
TRBV5-1	15	-	-	TRBJ2-7	CASSLEDPGTYEQYF	TGCGCCAGCAGCTTGGAGGATCCGGGTACCTACGAGCAGTACTTC
TRBV5-1	15	-	TRBD1	TRBJ1-1	CASSNLGTGGTEAFF	TGCGCCAGCAGCAACCTTGGGACAGGAGGCACTGAAGCTTTCTTT
TRBV4-1	16	few	-	TRBJ1-1	CASSQVLTSRNTEAFF	TGCGCCAGCAGCCAAGTACTAACCTCGCGGAACACTGAAGCTTTCTTT
TRBV6-1	15	-	-	TRBJ1-5	CASSERGGVGQPQHF	TGTGCCAGCAGTGAAAGAGGGGGAGTGGGTCAGCCCCAGCATTTT
TRBV11-3	14	-	-	TRBJ2-2	CASSLEGGTGELFF	TGTGCCAGCAGCTTAGAGGGGGGCACCGGGGAGCTGTTTTTT
TRBV7-3	14	-	-	TRBJ1-1	CASSLAGSNTEAFF	TGTGCCAGCAGCTTAGCAGGTTCGAACACTGAAGCTTTCTTT
TRBV4-3	15	few	-	TRBJ1-5	CASSQDSGMSQPQHF	TGCGCCAGCAGCCAAGATTCGGGGATGAGTCAGCCCCAGCATTTT
TRBV6-1	13	-	-	TRBJ1-1	CASSGYRNTEAFF	TGTGCCAGCAGTGGCTACAGGAACACTGAAGCTTTCTTT
TRBV6-4	11	-	TRBD1	TRBJ1-2	CASMDRGRVTF	TGTGCCAGCATGGACAGGGGGCGCGTCACCTTC
TRBV5-4	17	-	TRBD2	TRBJ2-1	CASRPGLAGFYYNEQFF	TGTGCCAGCAGACCCGGACTAGCGGGGTTCTACTACAATGAGCAGTTCTTC
TRBV6-1	14	-	-	TRBJ1-2	CASIMSSANYGYTF	TGTGCCAGCATAATGTCGTCAGCTAACTATGGCTACACCTTC
TRBV19	16	-	TRBD1	TRBJ1-1	CASSRDRGAMNTEAFF	TGTGCCAGTAGTAGAGACAGGGGGGCAATGAACACTGAAGCTTTCTTT
TRBV7-2	18	-	TRBD2	TRBJ2-3	CASSTRLSGGTSTDTQYF	TGTGCCAGCAGTACTCGGTTGTCGGGAGGGACGAGCACAGATACGCAGTATTTT
TRBV5-1	16	-	TRBD2	TRBJ2-1	CASSREAGGPYNEQFF	TGCGCCAGCAGCCGGGAGGCGGGAGGGCCGTACAATGAGCAGTTCTTC
TRBV5-5	12	few	-	TRBJ1-1	CASSLIYTEAFF	TGTGCCAGCAGCTTGATATACACTGAAGCTTTCTTT
TRBV19	14	-	TRBD1	TRBJ1-1	CASSGQAENTEAFF	TGTGCCAGTAGTGGACAGGCGGAGAACACTGAAGCTTTCTTT
TRBV1	16	-	-	TRBJ1-5	CTSSQYRTGRDQPQHF	TGCACCAGCAGCCAATACCGGACAGGGAGGGATCAGCCCCAGCATTTT
TRBV7-2	15	-	TRBD1	TRBJ1-2	CASSARQGANYGYTF	TGTGCCAGCAGCGCACGACAGGGGGCCAACTATGGCTACACCTTC
TRBV6-5	14	-	-	TRBJ1-1	CASSYTTGNTEAFF	TGTGCCAGCAGTTACACTACAGGGAACACTGAAGCTTTCTTT
TRBV5-1	15	once	-	TRBJ1-5	CASSLGGGSNQPQHF	TGCGCCAGCAGCTTGGGAGGGGGAAGCAATCAGCCCCAGCATTTT
TRBV9	14	-	-	TRBJ1-3	CASSTANSGNTIYF	TGTGCCAGCAGTACAGCAAACTCTGGAAACACCATATATTTT
TRBV7-9	19	-	-	TRBJ1-6	CASSPGGVLGPSAYSPLHF	TGTGCCAGCAGCCCTGGAGGTGTGTTAGGCCCTTCAGCGTATTCACCCCTCCACTTT
TRBV27	14	-	-	TRBJ2-3	CASSLGLTTDTQYF	TGTGCCAGCAGTTTAGGGCTGACAACAGATACGCAGTATTTT
TRBV9	14	-	TRBD2	TRBJ2-2	CASSLAGGTGELFF	TGTGCCAGCAGCCTAGCGGGAGGCACCGGGGAGCTGTTTTTT
TRBV7-2	15	-	TRBD2	TRBJ2-3	CASSDYRPGGDTQYF	TGTGCCAGCAGCGATTACCGCCCGGGGGGAGATACGCAGTATTTT
TRBV6-1	14	-	-	TRBJ1-1	CASSLSYMNTEAFF	TGTGCCAGCAGTTTAAGTTACATGAACACTGAAGCTTTCTTT
TRBV11-2	13	few	-	TRBJ2-2	CASASGVSGELFF	TGTGCCAGCGCATCAGGGGTTTCCGGGGAGCTGTTTTTT
TRBV5-1	13	-	-	TRBJ1-2	CASSLGRGDGYTF	TGCGCCAGCAGCTTGGGCCGGGGGGATGGCTACACCTTC
TRBV9	14	-	TRBD2	TRBJ2-5	CASSEDGTRGTQYF	TGTGCCAGCAGCGAAGACGGGACTAGGGGGACCCAGTACTTC
TRBV15	16	-	-	TRBJ1-4	CATSRGGLGDSEKLFF	TGTGCCACCAGCAGAGGAGGATTGGGAGACTCTGAAAAACTGTTTTTT
TRBV4-3	15	-	-	TRBJ2-7	CASSLYLQGSNEQYF	TGCGCCAGCAGCCTATACTTGCAGGGTAGCAACGAGCAGTACTTC
TRBV6-5	13	-	-	TRBJ1-2	CASSLNSNYGYTF	TGTGCCAGCAGCCTGAACAGTAACTATGGCTACACCTTC
TRBV2	14	-	-	TRBJ1-1	CASRWGQLNTEAFF	TGTGCCAGCCGATGGGGGCAGCTGAACACTGAAGCTTTCTTT
TRBV2	13	-	-	TRBJ1-5	CASSEFGGQPQHF	TGTGCCAGCAGTGAATTCGGCGGCCAGCCCCAGCATTTT
TRBV19	14	once	-	TRBJ1-3	CASSRTYSGNTIYF	TGTGCCAGTAGTAGAACTTACTCTGGAAACACCATATATTTT
TRBV19	13	-	-	TRBJ1-2	CASSLSSDYGYTF	TGTGCCAGTAGTCTTAGCAGTGACTATGGCTACACCTTC
TRBV6-6	14	few	TRBD1	TRBJ1-2	CASSGQGANYGYTF	TGTGCCAGCAGTGGACAGGGGGCTAACTATGGCTACACCTTC
TRBV11-3	17	-	TRBD1	TRBJ2-1	CASSLSSGTGHYNEQFF	TGTGCCAGCAGCTTATCATCCGGGACAGGGCACTACAATGAGCAGTTCTTC
TRBV6-1	12	-	-	TRBJ2-3	CASRGTPDTQYF	TGTGCCAGCAGGGGCACCCCCGATACGCAGTATTTT
TRBV4-3	15	-	-	TRBJ1-5	CASSQGGRGNQPQHF	TGCGCCAGCAGCCAAGGTGGGAGGGGCAATCAGCCCCAGCATTTT